Described below is a single T cell receptor (beta chain) sequence and its context. This sample was taken from a study of blood T cells in healthy people across ages. The CDR3 has 15 amino acids. Deletions cut 0 bases from V and 5 bases from J, with 13 bases between. In germline, CDR1 is MNHEY, CDR2 SVGEGT. Alongside a J-beta primer mix, a sample-barcoded 5' primer served in a second PCR lasting about 7 to 12 cycles. TCRdb re-derived calls from the 5' RACE reads in MiXCR, one entry per CDR3 protein. The sample holds 650,000 to 1,000,000 distinct CDR3 sequences; about 36% are singletons and the top ten take around 13%.

The V gene is TRBV6-2 or TRBV6-3, the J gene TRBJ1-1; the D gene is possibly TRBD1 (5 bases). What was sequenced was blood. This TCR derives from a man aged 18 to 30 in good health. The CDR3 DNA is TGTGCCAGCAGTTACTCGAAGATTGGGGGAACTGAAGCTTTCTTT. This gives the protein CASSYSKIGGTEAFF.